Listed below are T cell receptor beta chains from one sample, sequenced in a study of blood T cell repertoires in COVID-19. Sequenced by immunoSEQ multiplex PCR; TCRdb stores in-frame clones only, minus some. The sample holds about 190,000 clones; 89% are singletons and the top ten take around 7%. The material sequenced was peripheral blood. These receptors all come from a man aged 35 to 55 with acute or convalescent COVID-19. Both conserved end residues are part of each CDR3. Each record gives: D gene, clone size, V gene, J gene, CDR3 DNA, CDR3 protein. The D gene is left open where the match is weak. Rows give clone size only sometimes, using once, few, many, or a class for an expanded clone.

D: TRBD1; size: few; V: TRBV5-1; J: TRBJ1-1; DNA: TGCGCCAGCAGCTTGGCCGGGACAGCGAACACTGAAGCTTTCTTT; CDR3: CASSLAGTANTEAFF
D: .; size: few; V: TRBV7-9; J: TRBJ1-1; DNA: TGTGCCAGCAGCTCACTCTCAGGGTCCACTGAAGCTTTCTTT; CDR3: CASSSLSGSTEAFF
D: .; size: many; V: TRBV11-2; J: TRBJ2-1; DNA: TGTGCCAGCAGCTTAGGGGGGGTAGGGGAGAGCTCCTACAATGAGCAGTTCTTC; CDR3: CASSLGGVGESSYNEQFF
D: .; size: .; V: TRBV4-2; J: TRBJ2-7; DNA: TGTGCCAGCAGCCAGCTCAGGGGCCTAGCGGTGGGGTACGAGCAGTACTTC; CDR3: CASSQLRGLAVGYEQYF
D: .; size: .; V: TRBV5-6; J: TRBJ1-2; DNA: TGTGCCAGCAGCTTGTCTTTGTTAGGGGTTAACTATGGCTACACCTTC; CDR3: CASSLSLLGVNYGYTF
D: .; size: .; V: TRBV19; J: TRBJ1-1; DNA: TGTGCCAGTAGTATTCGGGGGGTGGAGGGCACTGAAGCTTTCTTT; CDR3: CASSIRGVEGTEAFF
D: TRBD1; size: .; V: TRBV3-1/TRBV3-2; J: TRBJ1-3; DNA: TGTGCCAGCAGCCAAGAGGACAGGGGATTCACTGGAAACACCATATATTTT; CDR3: CASSQEDRGFTGNTIYF
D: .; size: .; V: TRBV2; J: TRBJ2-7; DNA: TGTGCCAGCAGTGAAGGGGACCCAGGGGACGGGTACGAGCAGTACTTC; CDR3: CASSEGDPGDGYEQYF
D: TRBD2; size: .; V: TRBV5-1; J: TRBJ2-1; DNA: TGCGCCAGCAGCTTTCTCGCGGGGGGGAATGAGCAGTTCTTC; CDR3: CASSFLAGGNEQFF
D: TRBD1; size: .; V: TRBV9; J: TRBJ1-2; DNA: TGTGCCAGCAGCGCCCAACAGGGGCCGGATTATGGCTACACCTTC; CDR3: CASSAQQGPDYGYTF
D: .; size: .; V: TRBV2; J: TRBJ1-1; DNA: TGTGCCAGCAGAAAAAGCGAAGTAGGCACTGAAGCTTTCTTT; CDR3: CASRKSEVGTEAFF
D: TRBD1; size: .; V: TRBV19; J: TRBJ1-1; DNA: TGTGCCAGTCATCCAGGGGGCGGCGAAGGAACTGAAGCTTTCTTT; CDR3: CASHPGGGEGTEAFF
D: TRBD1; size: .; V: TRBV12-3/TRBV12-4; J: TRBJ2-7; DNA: TGTGCCAGCAGACGGACAGGGACCTACGAGCAGTACTTC; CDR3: CASRRTGTYEQYF
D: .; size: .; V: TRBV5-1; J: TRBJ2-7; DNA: TGCGCCAGCAGCCATGGGGACATCTCCCACGAGCAGTACTTC; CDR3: CASSHGDISHEQYF
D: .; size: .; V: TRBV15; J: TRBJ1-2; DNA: TGTGCCACCAGCAGGGAACAGGTTTCCTATGGCTACACCTTC; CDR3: CATSREQVSYGYTF
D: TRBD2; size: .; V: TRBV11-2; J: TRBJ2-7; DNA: TGTGCCAGCAGCCGGACTTCATTTAGCGGGGGGTCCTACGAGCAGTACTTC; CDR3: CASSRTSFSGGSYEQYF
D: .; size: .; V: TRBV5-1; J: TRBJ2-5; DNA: TGCGCCAGCAGCTCGGAGCGGCGAGAGACCCAGTACTTC; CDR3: CASSSERRETQYF
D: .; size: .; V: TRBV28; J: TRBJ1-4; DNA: TGTGCCAGCAGTTTGGGGGGGGGTGAAAAACTGTTTTTT; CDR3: CASSLGGGEKLFF
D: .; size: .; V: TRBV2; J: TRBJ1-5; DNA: TGTGCCAGCAGTGATGGGGGGGGTCAGCCCCAGCATTTT; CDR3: CASSDGGGQPQHF
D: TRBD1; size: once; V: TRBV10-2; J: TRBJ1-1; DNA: TGCGCCAGCAGTGAGATAAGGGGGCTAGGGGTCACTGAAGCTTTCTTT; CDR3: CASSEIRGLGVTEAFF
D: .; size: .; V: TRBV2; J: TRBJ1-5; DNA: TGTGCCAGCAGTGATAGTATTTCTGGTCTACAGAATCAGCCCCAGCATTTT; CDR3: CASSDSISGLQNQPQHF
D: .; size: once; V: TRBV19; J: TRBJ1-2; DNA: TGTGCCAGTAACCGGGGTATTAACTATGGCTACACCTTC; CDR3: CASNRGINYGYTF
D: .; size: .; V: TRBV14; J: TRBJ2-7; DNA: TGTGCCAGCAGCATGACAGGGACTCCCTACGAGCAGTACTTC; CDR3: CASSMTGTPYEQYF
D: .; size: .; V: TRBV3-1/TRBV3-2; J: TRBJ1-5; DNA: TGTGCCAGCAGCCAAGGGGGGGGACGGAGGTACAATCAGCCCCAGCATTTT; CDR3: CASSQGGGRRYNQPQHF
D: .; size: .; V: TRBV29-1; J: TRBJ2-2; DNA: TGCAGCGTTGGGTTTCTACGTAACACCGGGGAGCTGTTTTTT; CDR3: CSVGFLRNTGELFF
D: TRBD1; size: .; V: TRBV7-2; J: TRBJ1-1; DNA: TGTGCCAGCAGCTTAGACCCACCCAGGGGGCGTCGATTGGGCACTGAAGCTTTCTTT; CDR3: CASSLDPPRGRRLGTEAFF
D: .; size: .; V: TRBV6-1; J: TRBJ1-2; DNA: TGTGCCAGCAGTGAACAGGGGTCTAACTATGGCTACACCTTC; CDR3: CASSEQGSNYGYTF
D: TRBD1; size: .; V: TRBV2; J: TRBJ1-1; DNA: TGTGCCAGCAGCCGGGACAGGGGATACACTGAAGCTTTCTTT; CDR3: CASSRDRGYTEAFF
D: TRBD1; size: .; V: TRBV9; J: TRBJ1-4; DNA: TGTGCCAGCAGCAGAGGGACAGGGGGCGTCAAAGAAAAACTGTTTTTT; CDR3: CASSRGTGGVKEKLFF
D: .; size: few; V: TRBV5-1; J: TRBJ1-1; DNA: TGCGCCAGCAGCTTGGGGGGAGCCACTGAAGCTTTCTTT; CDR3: CASSLGGATEAFF
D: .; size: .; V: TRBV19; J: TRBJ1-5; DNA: TGTGCCAGTAGTAACACAGGGTACAATCAGCCCCAGCATTTT; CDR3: CASSNTGYNQPQHF
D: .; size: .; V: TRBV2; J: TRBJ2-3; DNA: TGTGCCAGCAGTGAATTTTCAGGAGGTGGCACAGATACGCAGTATTTT; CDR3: CASSEFSGGGTDTQYF
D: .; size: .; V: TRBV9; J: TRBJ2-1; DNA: TGTGCCAGCAGCGTAGACCCGGGGGGCATTAGGAATGAGCAGTTCTTC; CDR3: CASSVDPGGIRNEQFF
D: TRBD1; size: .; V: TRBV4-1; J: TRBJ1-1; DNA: TGCGCCAGCAGCCAAGCAGGGGGCCTGAGTACTGAAGCTTTCTTT; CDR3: CASSQAGGLSTEAFF
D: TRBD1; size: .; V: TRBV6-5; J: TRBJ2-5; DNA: TGTGCCAGCAGCCGGGACAGACCACCGGAGACCCAGTACTTC; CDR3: CASSRDRPPETQYF
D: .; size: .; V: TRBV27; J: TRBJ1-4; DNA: TGTGCCAGCAGTTTATCGTACGGGGTTGGTGCAACTAATGAAAAACTGTTTTTT; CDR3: CASSLSYGVGATNEKLFF
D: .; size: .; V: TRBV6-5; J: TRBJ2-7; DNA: TGTGCCACCTTCAGGGGCTCCGACGAGCAGTACTTC; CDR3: CATFRGSDEQYF
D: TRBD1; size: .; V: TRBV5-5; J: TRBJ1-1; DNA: TGTGCCAGCAGCTCGTCCGGGACAGCAATGAACACTGAAGCTTTCTTT; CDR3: CASSSSGTAMNTEAFF
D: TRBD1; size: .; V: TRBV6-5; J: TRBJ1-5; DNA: TGTGCCAGCAGACCCGACAGGGTGAGCAATCAGCCCCAGCATTTT; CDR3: CASRPDRVSNQPQHF
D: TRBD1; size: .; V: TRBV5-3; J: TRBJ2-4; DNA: TGTGCCAGAAGCCCCCCCCGGGGACGCCCGGACAGGGGAGAGTCCAAAAACATTCAGTACTTC; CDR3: CARSPPRGRPDRGESKNIQYF